This T cell receptor (beta chain) was obtained from a study of cytomegalovirus exposure and HLA in healthy donors. Overall study results and limits: Three CMV-associated chains proved CMV antigen-specific in vitro.

Note on this clone: Antigen: not known.

Primers: 60 Vbeta forward and 13 Jbeta reverse. The method was immunoSEQ multiplex PCR; TCRdb's version includes in-frame clones alone and lacks a portion of them. The repertoire consists of under 130,000 clones, with around 75% occurring once and the leading ten covering 1% to 1.5%. The CDR3 covers 13 residues. CDR1 is SQVTM and CDR2 is ANQGSEA in the germline V gene. Trimming removed 6 bases at V and 5 bases at J, with 13 bases between. The chain carries TRBV29-1 and TRBJ2-2, with D perhaps TRBD2 (5 bases). The sequencing input was PBMCs. The TCR was taken from a man between 40 and 49 years old in good health and CMV-seronegative. For the CDR3, the DNA is TGCAGCGTGGATCGGACGGGGACCGGGGAGCTGTTTTTT. This gives the protein CSVDRTGTGELFF.